The source of this T cell receptor (beta chain) is a study of radiotherapy plus CTLA-4 blockade in lung cancer. Focal radiation plus CTLA-4 blockade with ipilimumab was administered to patients who had chemo-refractory metastatic non-small-cell lung cancer. Overall study results and limits: TCR clones of tumor origin grew in blood after radiotherapy plus ipilimumab.

This clone turned up a few times. The antigen remains undetermined. The table came from immunoSEQ multiplex PCR; TCRdb's copy has only in-frame clones and leaves some out. The top ten hold approximately 3.9% of the sample, which has 30,000 or so clones, roughly 71% seen once. V was cut by 0 bases and J by 5 bases, with 15 bases left in between. The V gene's germline CDR1 is SGHTS and CDR2 YDEGEE. The CDR3 has 15 amino acids. The chain combines TRBV5-8 with TRBJ2-7; D might be TRBD2 (5 bases). This TCR derives from a human donor with non-small cell lung cancer who had stable disease on radiotherapy plus ipilimumab. The sample consisted of peripheral blood, taken from a patient treated with radiotherapy plus ipilimumab. CDR3 DNA sequence: TGTGCCAGCAGCTTGGCGTCTAGCCAATACCACGAGCAGTACTTC. Amino acid sequence: CASSLASSQYHEQYF. Complete variable domain (other parts from reference TRBV5-8 and TRBJ2-7): EAGVTQSPTHLIKTRGQQATLRCSPISGHTSVYWYQQALGLGLQFLLWYDEGEERNRGNFPPRFSGRQFPNYSSELNVNALELEDSALYLCASSLASSQYHEQYFGPGTRLTVT.